This T cell receptor (beta chain) was sequenced during a study of cytomegalovirus exposure and HLA in healthy donors. Germline V gene data show CDR1 as SGDLS and CDR2 as YYNGEE. Trimming cost V 2 bases and J 0 bases, with 17 bases left between them. The CDR3 has 17 residues. Here immunoSEQ multiplex PCR was the method, and the copy in TCRdb shows in-frame clones only, minus some. The sample shows hundreds of thousands of clones, approximately 90% of them seen only once. The TCR was taken from a young woman in good health and CMV-seronegative. The J gene is TRBJ1-1, the V gene TRBV9, with TRBD1 as a possible D gene (5 bases). Material for sequencing was PBMCs. CDR3 amino acids: CASSVHPAGGLNTEAFF. CDR3 bases: TGTGCCAGCAGCGTCCATCCGGCCGGGGGACTGAACACTGAAGCTTTCTTT.